The 3 T cell receptor beta chains below come from one sample, sequenced in a study of blood T cell repertoires in COVID-19. Measured with immunoSEQ multiplex PCR; TCRdb has only the in-frame clones, and not every one. The repertoire includes about 150,000 clones, 70% to 90% of them detected once, and about 8.8% sits in the top ten. Input material: peripheral blood. Receptors were obtained from a woman older than 75 with COVID-19, enrolled during active disease.

The sample holds one count of this clone. V and J are TRBV9 and TRBJ2-1, with D maybe TRBD1 (6 bases). The CDR3 is made up of 15 amino acids. CDR1 is SGDLS and CDR2 is YYNGEE in the germline V gene. V was pared by 0 bases and J by 4 bases, with 11 bases between. CDR3 protein: CASSVGQGIYNEQFF. CDR3 coding DNA: TGTGCCAGCAGCGTAGGTCAGGGGATATACAATGAGCAGTTCTTC.

CDR3 in amino acids: CASSRQSPQPQHF. CDR3 nucleotides: TGTGCCAGCAGTAGACAGTCCCCTCAGCCCCAGCATTTT. The chain is built from TRBV12-3 or TRBV12-4 and TRBJ1-5; D might be TRBD1 (5 bases). The V end lost 5 bases, the J end lost 6 bases, and 11 bases lay between the germline ends. The CDR3 extends over 13 amino acids.

The rearrangement links TRBV10-2 to TRBJ1-6; 9 bases align to TRBD1. The CDR3 loop spans 15 amino acids. Germline V gene data show CDR1 as WSHSY and CDR2 as SAAADI. The V segment lost 11 bases and the J segment 6 bases; nucleotides outside the gene matches: 11. The DNA of the CDR3 is TGCGCCTCCCTGGAGAACAGGGGGCCTAATTCACCCCTCCACTTT. Translated: CASLENRGPNSPLHF.